These T cell receptor beta chains were read from a single sample in a study of Graves' ophthalmopathy and Graves' hyperthyroidism. Via MiXCR, TCRdb re-called the multiplex PCR reads, giving one row per CDR3 protein. Here the sample spans fewer than 650,000 distinct CDR3 sequences, approximately 22% being singletons. Sequencing was done on a sample of peripheral blood. These TCRs come from a woman aged 18-29 years with stable Graves' hyperthyroidism. Some clones in this sample may be carry-over from other donors' samples. Each CDR3 is given with its conserved first and last residue. A D gene is named only where the DNA matches it firmly.

v_gene,j_gene,d_gene,len,CDR3aa
TRBV6-1,TRBJ1-1,.,13,CASSEFFGTEAFF
TRBV3-1,TRBJ1-3,TRBD1,18,CASSHRAPGGWLSDTIYF
TRBV7-2,TRBJ2-5,TRBD1,19,CASSFAGTGRTWYQETKYF
TRBV30,TRBJ2-5,TRBD2,15,CAWRTSGGVRGTQYF
TRBV28,TRBJ1-1,.,15,CASSFLRTMNTEAFF
TRBV20-1,TRBJ2-7,.,13,CSVRRGSSYEQYF
TRBV3-1,TRBJ1-2,.,13,CASSQAGVYGYTF
TRBV12-3/TRBV12-4,TRBJ1-1,TRBD1,15,CASSLEGQGWSEAFF
TRBV6-5,TRBJ1-1,TRBD1,16,CASSYEAGTENTEAFF
TRBV20-1,TRBJ2-7,TRBD2,15,CSARSLAGDSYEQYF
TRBV28,TRBJ2-7,.,13,CASIGGDTYEQYF
TRBV30,TRBJ1-1,.,13,CAWRLGSNTEAFF
TRBV3-1,TRBJ1-1,TRBD1,20,CASSRRLDPGTGVKNTEAFF
TRBV12-3/TRBV12-4,TRBJ2-2,.,13,CASVNRGTGELFF
TRBV3-1,TRBJ2-7,TRBD1,14,CASSQTGQGVEQYF
TRBV27,TRBJ1-2,.,14,CASSPWDGGDGYTF
TRBV29-1,TRBJ2-7,.,12,CSGRDNSYEQYF
TRBV10-3,TRBJ2-5,TRBD2,16,CAISESVRGGQETQYF
TRBV9,TRBJ2-7,.,14,CASSVRGGAYEQYF
TRBV27,TRBJ2-5,TRBD2,15,CASSRWASGQETQYF
TRBV6-1,TRBJ1-5,TRBD1,15,CASASAGQGTQPQHF
TRBV20-1,TRBJ2-5,.,12,CSGRGAQETQYF
TRBV28,TRBJ1-2,.,14,CASSFSELGYGYTF
TRBV30,TRBJ2-5,.,12,CAWSVRRETQYF
TRBV29-1,TRBJ2-7,.,11,CSVGTSYEQYF
TRBV6-1,TRBJ1-1,.,14,CASTWGQGNTEAFF
TRBV20-1,TRBJ2-7,TRBD1,17,CSARDARGRFYSHEQYF
TRBV2,TRBJ2-2,.,11,CASSATGELFF
TRBV28,TRBJ1-3,.,15,CASTQLTTSGNTIYF
TRBV5-5,TRBJ1-1,.,16,CASSFWVSGPNAEAFF
TRBV20-1,TRBJ2-7,.,14,CSAKYPGHKDEQYF
TRBV4-3,TRBJ2-5,TRBD2,19,CASSPTRTSGETIQETQYF
TRBV19,TRBJ1-1,TRBD1,19,CASSITPPGGLSMNTEACF
TRBV29-1,TRBJ1-2,.,13,CSVDSTPNYGYTF
TRBV12-3/TRBV12-4,TRBJ1-1,.,13,CASSIRENTEAFF
TRBV28,TRBJ2-5,.,14,CASRNRDTDRTQYF
TRBV6-1,TRBJ2-5,TRBD2,15,CASRAVGGRRETQYF
TRBV5-1,TRBJ2-5,.,13,CASSKGGQETQYF
TRBV6-2/TRBV6-3,TRBJ1-2,TRBD1,18,CASSYSPGTGTRNYGYTF
TRBV6-1,TRBJ2-2,.,11,CASSEARELFF